This T cell receptor (beta chain) was sequenced in a study of blood T cells in healthy people across ages. A sample-barcoded 5' primer and a J-beta primer mix were used in a second PCR of roughly 7 to 11 cycles. In TCRdb, the 5' RACE reads were re-called with MiXCR into one record per CDR3 protein. Seen here are more than 900,000 distinct CDR3 sequences, about 25% observed once, and the top ten hold approximately 0.79%. V shed 1 base, J shed 6 bases, and the junction held 6 bases outside the gene matches. Germline V CDR1 and CDR2: SGHTA, FQGNSA. The CDR3 extends over 15 amino acids. The data also belong to a second study, concerning T cells of mothers and their children. As that study records: A primer called M1S, used in the second PCR, added sample barcodes and 2-4 random nucleotides.

The clonotype originates from a girl aged 2 to 10 in good health. The sample consisted of blood. J is TRBJ2-1 and V is TRBV7-2; 7 bases agree with TRBD2. The CDR3 nucleotides read TGTGCCAGCAGCTTAGTCGGGACTAACCTCAATGAGCAGTTCTTC. Translated: CASSLVGTNLNEQFF.